Following are 3 T cell receptor beta chains from one sample sequenced in a study of blood T cell repertoires in COVID-19. The assay was immunoSEQ multiplex PCR, and TCRdb's table has in-frame clones only and misses some. This table has almost 300,000 clones, nearly 90% appearing once. Sequenced: peripheral blood. Receptors were obtained from a woman aged 30 to 39 with COVID-19, enrolled during active disease.

CDR3 in amino acids: CASSSPGRFPNYGYTF. Here the CDR3 DNA reads TGTGCCAGCAGCTCGCCGGGTCGGTTCCCTAACTATGGCTACACCTTC. The J gene is TRBJ1-2, the V gene TRBV28; no firm D call. The CDR3 is 16 residues long. Trimming took off 6 bases at V and 0 bases at J, with 17 bases between the two ends. Germline V CDR1 and CDR2: MDHEN, SYDVKM.

The chain uses TRBV19 and TRBJ2-5; D gene ambiguous. The CDR3 loop spans 12 amino acids. V lost 4 bases, J lost 2 bases, and 5 bases lay in between. Looked up from germline, CDR1 is LNHDA and CDR2 is SQIVND (reference sequence). This chain's CDR3 is CASSNYQETQYF. DNA of the CDR3: TGTGCCAGTAGTAACTATCAAGAGACCCAGTACTTC.

This chain joins TRBV18 and TRBJ1-1, with D unresolved. The CDR3 extends over 13 amino acids. With 0 bases removed from V and 5 bases from J, the gap between germline ends came to 7 bases. In germline, CDR1 is KGHSH, CDR2 LQKENI. The DNA of the CDR3 is TGTGCCAGCTCACCACCGTGGGCAACTGAAGCTTTCTTT. It is translated as CASSPPWATEAFF.